Listed below are T cell receptor beta chains from one sample, sequenced in a study of shared clonotypes between healthy human individuals. Profiled with immunoSEQ multiplex PCR; TCRdb holds only in-frame clones, not every one. Counted here are some 2,500,000 clones, around 90% occurring once; the ten biggest clones make up 0.37%. The sequencing input was naive CD4+ T cells from PBMCs. These receptors were taken from a man younger than 30 in good health. Some clones in this sample may be carry-over from other donors' samples. The CDR3 runs from the conserved cysteine through the conserved F or W. A D gene is named only where the DNA matches it firmly. Some rows have no size entry. The others give once, few or many, or a class for an expanded clone.

d_call clone_size j_call v_call cdr3_aa cdr3_nt
TRBD2 once TRBJ2-5 TRBV19 CASSLTGLAKETQYF TGTGCCAGTAGTTTGACAGGACTAGCTAAAGAGACCCAGTACTTC
TRBD2 NA TRBJ2-3 TRBV28 CATTSGSTDTQYF TGTGCCACTACTAGCGGAAGCACAGATACGCAGTATTTT
NA NA TRBJ1-1 TRBV6-6 CASSGAGMNTEAFF TGTGCCAGCAGTGGGGCCGGTATGAACACTGAAGCTTTCTTT
NA NA TRBJ1-2 TRBV7-6 CASSFGPGGGYTF TGTGCCAGCAGCTTCGGTCCTGGCGGGGGCTACACCTTC
NA NA TRBJ2-7 TRBV9 CASSSDPSHEQYF TGTGCCAGCAGCTCCGACCCTTCCCACGAGCAGTACTTC
TRBD1 NA TRBJ1-4 TRBV6-1 CASRRLYRGMEKLFF TGTGCCAGCAGAAGACTATACAGGGGAATGGAAAAACTGTTTTTT
NA NA TRBJ1-3 TRBV7-2 CASSSGVGNTIYF TGTGCCAGCAGCTCAGGGGTCGGAAACACCATATATTTT
TRBD1 NA TRBJ2-7 TRBV28 CASRNQGAESYEQYF TGTGCCAGCAGAAATCAGGGGGCGGAATCCTACGAGCAGTACTTC
NA NA TRBJ2-3 TRBV9 CASSVGHTDTQYF TGTGCCAGCAGCGTAGGGCACACAGATACGCAGTATTTT
NA NA TRBJ2-3 TRBV4-1 CASSQPTRGGTDTQYF TGCGCCAGCAGCCAACCGACTCGAGGGGGGACAGATACGCAGTATTTT
TRBD2 NA TRBJ2-7 TRBV25-1 CASSDAALGLAGVQEYF TGTGCCAGCAGTGACGCGGCTCTAGGGCTAGCGGGAGTCCAGGAGTACTTC
TRBD1 NA TRBJ2-1 TRBV2 CASSDRRTGMVAEQFF TGTGCCAGCAGTGACAGAAGGACAGGGATGGTGGCTGAGCAGTTCTTC
NA NA TRBJ1-5 TRBV7-2 CASSLYGEGRPQHF TGTGCCAGCAGCCTCTACGGGGAGGGGAGGCCCCAGCATTTT
TRBD2 NA TRBJ2-1 TRBV19 CASSIGGLAQSFLRNEQFF TGTGCCAGTAGTATAGGGGGACTAGCGCAATCCTTCCTTCGGAATGAGCAGTTCTTC
NA once TRBJ2-1 TRBV6-5 CASRLFIGSYNEQFF TGTGCCAGCAGGCTCTTTATCGGGTCCTACAATGAGCAGTTCTTC
NA NA TRBJ1-3 TRBV30 CAWAGSSGNTIYF TGTGCCTGGGCAGGAAGCTCTGGAAACACCATATATTTT
NA NA TRBJ1-4 TRBV5-1 CASSFGAGNEKLFF TGCGCCAGCAGCTTTGGGGCGGGTAATGAAAAACTGTTTTTT
NA NA TRBJ1-1 TRBV18 CASSRQTGLNTEAFF TGTGCCAGCTCACGACAGACAGGTCTGAACACTGAAGCTTTCTTT
NA NA TRBJ1-4 TRBV28 CASSLSMSGSINEKLFF TGTGCCAGCAGTCTTTCAATGAGTGGATCGATTAATGAAAAACTGTTTTTT
NA NA TRBJ1-2 TRBV29-1 CSVGTALGFGYTF TGCAGCGTGGGAACAGCCTTGGGTTTTGGCTACACCTTC
NA NA TRBJ1-4 TRBV7-9 CASSVTGTGGEKLFF TGTGCCAGCAGCGTAACCGGGACCGGGGGTGAAAAACTGTTTTTT
TRBD1 NA TRBJ1-1 TRBV30 CAWATGQANTEAFF TGTGCCTGGGCTACGGGACAGGCAAACACTGAAGCTTTCTTT
NA NA TRBJ2-7 TRBV28 CASKHRLSSYEQYF TGTGCCAGCAAGCACCGCTTGAGCTCCTACGAGCAGTACTTC
NA NA TRBJ1-1 TRBV6-6 CASSPTGVRATEAFF TGTGCCAGCAGCCCTACGGGGGTGCGGGCCACTGAAGCTTTCTTT
NA NA TRBJ2-1 TRBV2 CASIPRGVPGSNEQFF TGTGCCAGCATCCCTCGGGGTGTCCCGGGGTCCAATGAGCAGTTCTTC
NA NA TRBJ2-2 TRBV19 CASSARGTGELFF TGTGCCAGTAGTGCGAGAGGTACCGGGGAGCTGTTTTTT
NA NA TRBJ1-2 TRBV6-5 CASSYPDRAGYTF TGTGCCAGCAGTTACCCTGACAGAGCTGGCTACACCTTC
NA NA TRBJ2-6 TRBV7-2 CASSRSPSENVGANVLTF TGTGCCAGCAGCCGCAGTCCTAGCGAAAATGTCGGGGCCAACGTCCTGACTTTC
TRBD1 once TRBJ2-7 TRBV2 CASSRQGYEQYF TGTGCCAGCAGTAGACAGGGATACGAGCAGTACTTC
NA NA TRBJ1-1 TRBV2 CASSKGRNNEAFF TGTGCCAGCAGCAAAGGACGGAATAATGAAGCTTTCTTT
NA NA TRBJ1-2 TRBV28 CASSLFEAYGYTF TGTGCCAGCAGTTTGTTCGAGGCCTATGGCTACACCTTC
TRBD2 NA TRBJ2-7 TRBV9 CASSVIPPGSGKYEQYF TGTGCCAGCAGCGTAATCCCACCCGGTAGCGGGAAATACGAGCAGTACTTC
TRBD1 NA TRBJ2-7 TRBV6-5 CASRRGTDYEQYF TGTGCCAGCAGGAGAGGGACAGACTACGAGCAGTACTTC
TRBD1 few TRBJ1-4 TRBV4-2 CASSQGQGNEKLFF TGTGCCAGCAGCCAGGGACAGGGTAATGAAAAACTGTTTTTT
TRBD2 NA TRBJ2-6 TRBV28 CASSLTSGRAGANVLTF TGTGCCAGCAGTTTGACTAGCGGGAGGGCTGGGGCCAACGTCCTGACTTTC
NA once TRBJ2-7 TRBV5-4 CASSPSSLSSYEQYF TGTGCCAGCAGTCCATCTAGCCTCAGCTCCTACGAGCAGTACTTC
TRBD2 NA TRBJ2-1 TRBV18 CASSPPGREWGEQFF TGTGCCAGCTCACCACCCGGGAGGGAGTGGGGTGAGCAGTTCTTC